The 21 T cell receptor beta chains presented below share a single source sample, sequenced in a study of T cells in Graves' hyperthyroidism and ophthalmopathy. What was amplified from RNA transcripts were TCR beta CDR3 regions. The study used the HTBI primer set for a first-round RT-PCR of the TCR CDR3. TCRdb analysed the multiplex PCR reads with MiXCR anew, one entry per CDR3 protein. The profile shows about 290,000 distinct CDR3 sequences, over 15% of them singletons. Sequenced sample: blood. The receptor set was obtained from a man aged 25 to 40 with Graves' hyperthyroidism.

This clonotype was counted at least ten times. The chain employs TRBV20-1 and TRBJ2-5; 7 positions match TRBD2. The J segment lost 5 bases and the V segment lost 1 base, leaving 4 bases of the junction unmatched. CDR3 length equals 13 residues. Germline lookup yields CDR1 DFQATT and CDR2 SNEGSKA (reference sequence). The DNA of the CDR3 is TGCAGTGCTAGAGGGGGGGGTTGGGAGACCCAGTACTTC. Its protein is CSARGGGWETQYF.

This clonotype was recorded many times. This sequence joins TRBV15 and TRBJ1-5, with 7 bases matching TRBD1. The ends lost 3 bases at V and 3 bases at J; junction bases unmatched: 11. Germline lookup yields CDR1 LNHNV and CDR2 YYDKDF (reference sequence). This CDR3 is 17 amino acids long. The CDR3 is CATSSEGRGTANQPQHF. In DNA form, the CDR3 reads TGTGCCACCAGCAGCGAAGGACGCGGGACAGCCAATCAGCCCCAGCATTTT.

This clonotype appeared many times. The chain uses TRBV5-1 and TRBJ2-7; TRBD2 might be the D (6 bases). Germline CDR1 and CDR2: SGHRS and YFSETQ. Trimming took off 7 bases at V and 6 bases at J, with 14 bases between the two ends. The CDR3 runs 12 residues. CDR3 nucleotide sequence: TGCGCCAGCCACCTGAGCGGGTCCGAGCAGTACTTC. This encodes CASHLSGSEQYF.

As concerns this clonotype: A junction boundary mismatches the germline segment, possibly from a read error. The chain has TRBV5-4 and TRBJ2-1; D might be TRBD2 (5 bases). Per the germline V gene, CDR1 is SGHNT and CDR2 is YYREEE (reference sequence). This CDR3 has 15 amino acids. CDR3 sequence (DNA): TGTGCCAGCAGAACTAGTGGGAGAAGTAACAATGACCAGTTCTTC. It is translated as CASRTSGRSNNDQFF.

This clonotype was seen at least ten times. The chain links TRBV5-1 to TRBJ1-2; a possible D gene is TRBD1 (5 bases). The V gene's germline CDR1 is SGHRS and CDR2 YFSETQ. The CDR3 runs 12 residues. Trimming removed 2 bases from V and 8 bases from J, with 10 bases in between. The CDR3 is CASSFTGGGYTF. The CDR3 DNA reads as TGCGCCAGCAGCTTCACAGGTGGCGGCTACACCTTC.

Many counts were recorded for this clonotype. The chain has TRBV5-1 and TRBJ2-3; 9 bases are a match to TRBD2. The junction had 18 bases not matched to a gene; V was cut back by 0 bases and J by 4 bases. Germline V lookup: CDR1 SGHRS, CDR2 YFSETQ. This CDR3 contains 20 residues. This chain's CDR3 is CASSLVSVVRLAETADTQYF. The CDR3, as DNA: TGCGCCAGCAGCTTGGTTTCTGTGGTTCGACTAGCGGAAACGGCAGATACGCAGTATTTT. Variable domain in full (rest from reference TRBV5-1 and TRBJ2-3): KAGVTQTPRYLIKTRGQQVTLSCSPISGHRSVSWYQQTPGQGLQFLFEYFSETQRNKGNFPGRFSGRQFSNSRSEMNVSTLELGDSALYLCASSLVSVVRLAETADTQYFGPGTRLTVL.

This clonotype was observed a few times. The chain recombines TRBV3-1 with TRBJ2-5; no definite D call. Germline CDR1 LGHDT, CDR2 YNNKEL (reference sequence). This CDR3 contains 12 residues. With 2 bases removed from V and 4 bases from J, the gap between germline ends came to 5 bases. The CDR3 spells CASSQSGETQYF. The DNA of the CDR3 is TGTGCCAGCAGCCAATCTGGAGAGACCCAGTACTTC.

This clonotype was counted between two and nine times. The rearrangement links TRBV4-1 to TRBJ2-5, with a tentative D call TRBD1 (6 bases). CDR3 length equals 17 residues. Trimming left V 0 bases short and J 1 base short, with 15 bases between. CDR1 is MGHRA and CDR2 is YSYEKL in the germline V gene. The chain's CDR3 is CASSQDLLWGPQETQYF. CDR3 in DNA: TGCGCCAGCAGCCAAGATCTGTTGTGGGGGCCCCAAGAGACCCAGTACTTC.

In its sample, this clonotype was seen a few times. The chain employs TRBV5-1 and TRBJ2-1, with a weak D call TRBD1 (6 bases). The CDR3 contains 14 residues. The germline gives CDR1 SGHRS, CDR2 YFSETQ. V was cut by 0 bases and J by 8 bases, with 12 bases left in between. The CDR3 DNA sequence: TGCGCCAGCAGCTTGGACTGGGGGCTGGATGAGCAGTTCTTC. Translation gives CASSLDWGLDEQFF.

The rearrangement joins TRBV6-1 to TRBJ1-5, with 8 bases identical to TRBD1. V lost 4 bases to trimming and J lost 15 bases; unmatched junction nucleotides: 11. The CDR3 contains 13 residues. Germline values: CDR1 MNHNS, CDR2 SASEGT. CDR3 loop: CASSVPGQVVRHF. CDR3 bases: TGTGCCAGCAGTGTGCCGGGACAGGTCGTGAGGCATTTT.

V usage is TRBV6-1 and J usage is TRBJ1-1, with D perhaps matching TRBD1 (5 bases). The germline V gene encodes CDR1 MNHNS and CDR2 SASEGT. The V and J ends lost 6 bases and 0 bases respectively, with 14 bases between them. This CDR3 comprises 15 residues. CDR3 in DNA: TGTGCCAGCAGGTACCACGGGACGGTGAACACTGAAGCTTTCTTT. It specifies CASRYHGTVNTEAFF.

This clonotype was seen at least ten times. The rearrangement uses TRBV28 and TRBJ2-3; no clear D gene. V was pared by 7 bases and J by 4 bases, with 6 bases between. In germline, CDR1 is MDHEN, CDR2 SYDVKM. This CDR3 has 11 amino acids. The CDR3 nucleotides are TGTGCCAGCACTCAAGCAGATACGCAGTATTTT. It is translated as CASTQADTQYF.

V is TRBV24-1 and J is TRBJ1-5; D remains unclear. This CDR3 contains 14 residues. The ends were cut back, 1 base at V and 2 bases at J, with 5 bases in the middle. The germline V gene encodes CDR1 KGHDR and CDR2 SFDVKD. CDR3 sequence: CATSDFRGNQPQHF. In DNA form, the CDR3 reads TGTGCCACCAGTGATTTCCGAGGCAATCAGCCCCAGCATTTT.

Details on this clonotype: A much bigger clone sits one base away, suggesting this may be a read error. The gene calls are TRBV3-1 and TRBJ2-1, with 7 nucleotides matching TRBD2. Germline V gene lookup returns CDR1 LGHDT and CDR2 YNNKEL (reference sequence). The trim removed 1 base at V and 10 bases at J, leaving 7 bases unmatched. The CDR3 is 14 amino acids. The CDR3 DNA reads TGTGCCAGCAGCCAAGGGCGGGAGACTTACGAGCAGTTCTTC. Translated, it gives CASSQGRETYEQFF.

This clonotype was seen a few times. The V gene is TRBV6-1, the J gene TRBJ2-1, with 12 positions matching TRBD2. Germline V gene sequence: CDR1 MNHNS, CDR2 SASEGT. The CDR3 spans 13 residues. J lost 9 bases, V lost 6 bases, and 3 bases had no gene match. CDR3 residues: CASRRLAGVEQFF. CDR3 DNA: TGTGCCAGCAGGAGACTAGCGGGGGTTGAGCAGTTCTTC.

J is TRBJ2-1 and V is TRBV28; the match to TRBD2 covers 10 bases. Per the germline V gene, CDR1 is MDHEN and CDR2 is SYDVKM. The ends lost 5 bases at V and 3 bases at J; junction bases unmatched: 4. The CDR3 has 15 residues. The CDR3 coding sequence is TGTGCCAGCAGTCCTCTAGCGGGAGTCTACAATGAGCAGTTCTTC. It translates to CASSPLAGVYNEQFF.

This clonotype was seen only a few times. The CDR3, as DNA: TGCAGCGCTGGACAGGGGGCGGACCAGCCCCAGCATTTT. Its translation: CSAGQGADQPQHF. This rearrangement joins TRBV29-1 to TRBJ1-5; 11 bases fit TRBD1. Germline CDR1 is SQVTM and CDR2 is ANQGSEA. The CDR3 contains 13 residues. V trimming: 7 bases; J trimming: 7 bases; junction bases outside the gene matches: 6.

This clonotype was seen repeatedly, ten times or more. The genes are TRBV20-1 and TRBJ1-4; 8 bases are shared with TRBD1. Germline V gene sequence: CDR1 DFQATT, CDR2 SNEGSKA (reference sequence). V shed 7 bases, J shed 0 bases, and the junction held 10 bases outside the gene matches. This CDR3 has 16 amino acids. The CDR3 coding sequence is TGCAGTGTTGGGCAGGGGGCTACTGCAACTAATGAAAAACTGTTTTTT. Residues: CSVGQGATATNEKLFF.

Many counts were recorded for this clonotype. The rearrangement links TRBV27 to TRBJ2-7; either TRBD1 or TRBD2 may supply D (6 bases each). Trimming stripped 8 bases from V and 0 bases from J, with 20 bases between. The CDR3 spans 16 residues. Germline CDR1 MNHEY, CDR2 SMNVEV (reference sequence). The CDR3: CASGQTMGGSSYEQYF. CDR3 nucleotide sequence: TGTGCCAGCGGACAGACAATGGGAGGTAGCTCCTACGAGCAGTACTTC.

This clonotype has just a few counts. The chain has TRBV6-1 and TRBJ2-5; a possible D gene is TRBD1 (6 bases). Trimming took off 0 bases at V and 2 bases at J, with 7 bases between the two ends. Germline assignment: CDR1 MNHNS and CDR2 SASEGT. The CDR3 extends over 14 amino acids. The CDR3 here is CASSEARGQETQYF. As DNA, the CDR3 is TGTGCCAGCAGTGAAGCGAGGGGGCAAGAGACCCAGTACTTC.

This clonotype appeared many times. V usage is TRBV27 and J usage is TRBJ2-3; TRBD2 matches 9 bases. The V and J ends lost 2 bases and 7 bases, in that order; junction bases with no gene match: 4. The CDR3 is 14 residues long. Germline loops: CDR1 MNHEY, CDR2 SMNVEV (reference sequence). For the CDR3, the DNA is TGTGCCAGCAGTTTAAGCGGGAGGTGGAATACGCAGTATTTT. It specifies CASSLSGRWNTQYF.